The 29 T cell receptor beta chains below all came from one sample that was sequenced in a study of blood T cell repertoires in COVID-19. Profiled with immunoSEQ multiplex PCR; TCRdb holds only in-frame clones, not every one. The table includes 300,000 or so clones, around 80% detected once. The sample was peripheral blood. The source of these receptors is a woman aged 50 to 60 with acute or convalescent COVID-19.

The chain has TRBV9 and TRBJ2-5, with 10 nucleotides matching TRBD1. This CDR3 contains 15 residues. Trimming took 3 bases from V and 5 from J; bases not matched to a gene: 7. Germline V gene lookup returns CDR1 SGDLS and CDR2 YYNGEE. This CDR3 reads CASSAWDRGGETQYF. As DNA, the CDR3 is TGTGCCAGCAGCGCCTGGGACAGGGGTGGGGAGACCCAGTACTTC.

The chain has TRBV6-5 and TRBJ2-1; 8 bases fit TRBD2. The CDR3 has 15 residues. Trimming at V came to 6 bases and at J to 7 bases, leaving 11 bases not matched to a gene. Germline V lookup: CDR1 MNHEY, CDR2 SVGAGI. The CDR3 region has the DNA TGTGCCAGCAGCTACAACCGGGGGGGCTGGAATGAGCAGTTCTTC. It translates to CASSYNRGGWNEQFF.

The J gene is TRBJ2-1, the V gene TRBV12-5; 11 bases line up with TRBD1. The CDR3 spans 15 residues. Trimming took 5 bases from V and 8 from J; bases not matched to a gene: 8. CDR1 is LGHNT, CDR2 FRNRAP, per germline. In nucleotides, the CDR3 is TGTGCTAGTGGTCCCGGACAGGGGGCGCGGGATGAGCAGTTCTTC. Protein: CASGPGQGARDEQFF. The variable domain in full, with the rest retrieved from reference TRBV12-5 and TRBJ2-1, is DARVTQTPRHKVTEMGQEVTMRCQPILGHNTVFWYRQTMMQGLELLAYFRNRAPLDDSGMPKDRFSAEMPDATLATLKIQPSEPRDSAVYFCASGPGQGARDEQFFGPGTRLTVL.

V is TRBV19 and J is TRBJ1-4, with a possible D match to TRBD1 (5 bases). V was trimmed by 5 bases and J by 4 bases, leaving 11 bases between them. Germline V CDR1 and CDR2: LNHDA, SQIVND (reference sequence). The CDR3 sequence is 14 residues long. DNA for the CDR3: TGTGCCAGTAGTTCGGAACAGGTTAATGAAAAACTGTTTTTT. Translated: CASSSEQVNEKLFF.

The chain has TRBV20-1 and TRBJ1-1; the D is unclear. Germline V lookup: CDR1 DFQATT, CDR2 SNEGSKA (reference sequence). The CDR3 covers 11 residues. Trimming left V 3 bases short and J 11 bases short, with 13 bases between. CDR3 DNA sequence: TGCAGTGCTAGGGCTTCGAAGAGGGCTTTCTTT. Translated, it gives CSARASKRAFF.

V usage is TRBV18 and J usage is TRBJ2-2; TRBD2 is a possible D gene (7 bases). Germline V gene sequence: CDR1 KGHSH, CDR2 LQKENI. This CDR3 is built from 16 residues. The V gene lost 5 bases and the J gene lost 6 bases, with 19 bases spanning the gap. In DNA form, the CDR3 reads TGTGCCAGCTCATCAGGGGCGGCTAGCGGAGCCGGGGAGCTGTTTTTT. This encodes CASSSGAASGAGELFF.

J is TRBJ2-1 and V is TRBV6-5; the match to TRBD2 covers 13 bases. Germline V gene lookup returns CDR1 MNHEY and CDR2 SVGAGI. CDR3 size: 16 residues. J lost 7 bases, V lost 3 bases, and 6 bases had no gene match. DNA for the CDR3: TGTGCCAGCAGTTATCCGGGACTAGCGGGGAGGAATGAGCAGTTCTTC. Translated: CASSYPGLAGRNEQFF.

This sequence joins TRBV27 and TRBJ2-1; D is possibly TRBD1 (5 bases). V dropped 5 bases and J dropped 7 bases, with 15 bases sitting between them. Germline CDR1 is MNHEY and CDR2 is SMNVEV (reference sequence). The CDR3 has 14 residues. The CDR3 protein is CASSDSTELNEQFF. DNA of the CDR3: TGTGCCAGCAGTGACTCGACAGAGTTGAATGAGCAGTTCTTC.

The gene calls are TRBV6-5 and TRBJ2-7, with 12 bases fitting TRBD2. The germline V gene has CDR1 MNHEY and CDR2 SVGAGI. After removal of 6 bases from V and 7 bases from J, the junction contained 10 bases not matched to a gene. This CDR3 has 15 amino acids. In nucleotides, the CDR3 is TGTGCCAGCAGATCCTCTAGCGGGGGGGCTGGAGAGCAGTACGTC. The encoded protein is CASRSSSGGAGEQYV.

V usage is TRBV2 and J usage is TRBJ1-5; 8 bases align to TRBD1. CDR3 length: 15 residues. J lost 7 bases, V lost 4 bases, and 9 bases had no gene match. Germline V gene data show CDR1 as SNHLY and CDR2 as FYNNEI. In DNA form, the CDR3 reads TGTGCCAGCAGTGCGGAGACAGGGGTAGGGCAGCCCCAGCATTTT. It is translated as CASSAETGVGQPQHF.

A few counts support this clone. The chain links TRBV7-9 to TRBJ2-1; D not certain. Trimming removed 1 base at V and 8 bases at J, with 12 bases between. The V gene's germline CDR1 is SEHNR and CDR2 FQNEAQ (reference sequence). The CDR3 runs to 14 residues. The CDR3 bases are TGTGCCAGCAGCTTAGGTAGCACGTACGATGAGCAGTTCTTC. It is translated as CASSLGSTYDEQFF.

The gene calls are TRBV4-3 and TRBJ2-3, with D tentatively TRBD2 (5 bases). The CDR3 is 17 residues long. V shed 0 bases and J shed 1 base, with 14 bases lying between them. Per germline, CDR1 LGHNA and CDR2 YSLEER. The CDR3 DNA follows: TGCGCCAGCAGCCAAGAGTTCGGAGGTACAGGCACAGATACGCAGTATTTT. It yields the protein CASSQEFGGTGTDTQYF.

With respect to this clone: The sample holds other DNA sequences that translate to the same CDR3. The chain combines TRBV7-2 with TRBJ2-2, with 8 bases aligning to TRBD1. This CDR3 is built from 14 residues. Germline lookup yields CDR1 SGHTA and CDR2 FQGNSA. The V segment lost 5 bases and the J segment 6 bases; nucleotides outside the gene matches: 5. CDR3 nucleotides: TGTGCCAGCAGCCGTAGACAGGGGTCCGGGGAGCTGTTTTTT. It yields the protein CASSRRQGSGELFF.

This sequence joins TRBV10-3 and TRBJ2-7, with D possibly being TRBD2 (5 bases). Trimming took 2 bases from V and 2 from J, leaving 7 bases between them. This CDR3 is built from 13 residues. The germline V gene has CDR1 ENHRY and CDR2 SYGVKD. The CDR3 region is CAISETGTYEQYV. CDR3 nucleotides: TGTGCCATCAGTGAGACCGGGACCTACGAGCAGTACGTC.

The V and J genes are TRBV27 and TRBJ2-1, with a weak D call TRBD2 (6 bases). Germline loops: CDR1 MNHEY, CDR2 SMNVEV (reference sequence). The CDR3 has 15 amino acids. V dropped 6 bases and J dropped 4 bases, with 16 bases sitting between them. As DNA, the CDR3 is TGTGCCAGCAGATCAAGCGGAGGGCGGTACAATGAGCAGTTCTTC. Protein sequence: CASRSSGGRYNEQFF.

The rearrangement joins TRBV4-1 to TRBJ2-3; D call uncertain. The CDR3 is made up of 15 amino acids. In germline, CDR1 is MGHRA, CDR2 YSYEKL. V lost 3 bases, J lost 0 bases, and 10 bases lay in between. The CDR3, as DNA: TGCGCCAGCAGCCAGCTAGTAGCCAGCACAGATACGCAGTATTTT. This gives the protein CASSQLVASTDTQYF.

The chain uses TRBV7-3 and TRBJ2-7; D is possibly TRBD2 (5 bases). V was pared by 5 bases and J by 3 bases, with 11 bases between. Germline V CDR1 and CDR2: SGHTA, FQGTGA. CDR3 length equals 13 residues. The CDR3 region is CASSPPGVYEQYF. In DNA, the CDR3 is TGTGCCAGCAGCCCACCCGGGGTCTACGAGCAGTACTTC. The variable domain in full, with the rest retrieved from reference TRBV7-3 and TRBJ2-7, is GAGVSQTPSNKVTEKGKYVELRCDPISGHTALYWYRQSLGQGPEFLIYFQGTGAADDSGLPNDRFFAVRPEGSVSTLKIQRTERGDSAVYLCASSPPGVYEQYFGPGTRLTVT.

The chain links TRBV30 to TRBJ2-7, with no clear D. The CDR3 extends over 15 amino acids. Looked up from germline, CDR1 is GTSNPN and CDR2 is SVGIG (reference sequence). The V end was cut by 3 bases, the J end by 0 bases, with 15 bases between. The CDR3 DNA sequence: TGTGCCTGGAGCTTGACTTTTCCCCGCTCCTACGAGCAGTACGTC. Translated: CAWSLTFPRSYEQYV.

In the case of this clone: As the CDR3 is not closed by the conserved phenylalanine or tryptophan, this likely results from a read error. The limits of the CDR3 on the DNA are not certain, so only TCRdb's listed CDR3 is given. The genes are TRBV5-4 and TRBJ1-1; TRBD1 was called by the table and not checked on the DNA. Both ends counted, the CDR3 spans 14 residues. Germline V gene sequence: CDR1 SGHNT, CDR2 YYREEE (reference sequence). This CDR3 reads CASSLGPDRGGTAL.

The chain is built from TRBV10-1 and TRBJ2-5, with 10 positions matching TRBD1. CDR1 is WNHNN and CDR2 is SYGVQD in the germline V gene (reference sequence). This CDR3 is 14 amino acids long. The V gene end was trimmed by 2 bases and the J gene end by 7 bases; junction bases not matched to a gene: 4. In DNA form, the CDR3 reads TGCGCCAGCAGTGAGGGGGACAGGGGAGCGACCCAGTACTTC. Translated, it gives CASSEGDRGATQYF.

The V and J genes are TRBV5-5 and TRBJ2-3; TRBD1 might be the D (6 bases). The CDR3 has 15 amino acids. Deletions cut 0 bases from V and 2 bases from J, with 10 bases between. Germline lookup yields CDR1 SGHKS and CDR2 YYEKEE (reference sequence). The CDR3 sequence is CASSLVGAPTDTQYF. CDR3 nucleotides: TGTGCCAGCAGCTTGGTGGGGGCCCCCACAGATACGCAGTATTTT.

This chain links TRBV7-3 with TRBJ2-5; D not resolved. Trimming took off 5 bases at V and 0 bases at J, with 7 bases between the two ends. The CDR3 sequence is 13 residues long. Germline V lookup: CDR1 SGHTA, CDR2 FQGTGA. CDR3 sequence reads: CASSPMYQETQYF. The CDR3 coding sequence is TGTGCCAGCAGCCCAATGTACCAAGAGACCCAGTACTTC. Together with reference TRBV7-3 and TRBJ2-5, the CDR3 gives the full variable domain: GAGVSQTPSNKVTEKGKYVELRCDPISGHTALYWYRQSLGQGPEFLIYFQGTGAADDSGLPNDRFFAVRPEGSVSTLKIQRTERGDSAVYLCASSPMYQETQYFGPGTRLLVL.

The chain carries TRBV5-6 and TRBJ1-2, with D unresolved. Germline CDR1 SGHDT, CDR2 YYEEEE. The CDR3 totals 14 residues. The ends were cut back, 0 bases at V and 3 bases at J, with 9 bases in the middle. The DNA of the CDR3 is TGTGCCAGCAGCTTGGCCGGAGGAGACTATGGCTACACCTTC. Protein product: CASSLAGGDYGYTF.

The chain employs TRBV19 and TRBJ1-2, with 8 bases aligning to TRBD1. This CDR3 region has 14 residues. V lost 7 bases, J lost 2 bases, and 6 bases stayed unmatched. Germline V gene data show CDR1 as LNHDA and CDR2 as SQIVND (reference sequence). This chain's CDR3 is CASTPDRANYGYTF. In DNA, the CDR3 is TGTGCCAGTACCCCGGACAGGGCAAACTATGGCTACACCTTC.

This chain joins TRBV30 and TRBJ2-7; TRBD2 aligns across 7 bases. The CDR3 sequence is 12 residues long. The V gene end was trimmed by 1 base and the J gene end by 4 bases; junction bases not matched to a gene: 1. Germline CDR1 GTSNPN, CDR2 SVGIG (reference sequence). The CDR3 here is CAWSARGYEQYF. As DNA, the CDR3 is TGTGCCTGGAGTGCGCGGGGGTACGAGCAGTACTTC.

The chain joins TRBV4-1 to TRBJ1-4; D is uncertain. The ends were cut back, 0 bases at V and 5 bases at J, with 10 bases in the middle. The CDR3 runs 15 residues. The germline V gene encodes CDR1 MGHRA and CDR2 YSYEKL. CDR3 residues: CASSQEGGTNEKLFF. The CDR3 coding sequence is TGCGCCAGCAGCCAAGAAGGAGGAACCAATGAAAAACTGTTTTTT.

This clone was counted only a few times. The chain uses TRBV5-4 and TRBJ1-2; D gene ambiguous. V shed 0 bases and J shed 4 bases, with 7 bases lying between them. The CDR3 consists of 13 residues. Germline V gene sequence: CDR1 SGHNT, CDR2 YYREEE (reference sequence). In DNA, the CDR3 is TGTGCCAGCAGCTTGGCAGGAGGCTATGGCTACACCTTC. This codes for CASSLAGGYGYTF.

The CDR3: CASSSPGGSGANVLTF. The CDR3 DNA reads TGTGCCAGCAGTTCCCCGGGGGGCTCTGGGGCCAACGTCCTGACTTTC. The chain recombines TRBV28 with TRBJ2-6, with TRBD2 matching 7 bases. In germline, CDR1 is MDHEN, CDR2 SYDVKM. The CDR3 is 16 residues long. The junction had 3 bases not matched to a gene; V was cut back by 4 bases and J by 0 bases.

CDR3 coding DNA: TGCGCCAGCAGTGAGCTGGTGGGCGGGGGGGGTAGAGAGACCCAGTACTTC. Its protein is CASSELVGGGGRETQYF. The chain joins TRBV10-2 to TRBJ2-5; 9 bases map to TRBD2. V lost 2 bases, J lost 4 bases, and 11 bases stayed unmatched. The CDR3 runs to 17 residues. Per the germline V gene, CDR1 is WSHSY and CDR2 is SAAADI.